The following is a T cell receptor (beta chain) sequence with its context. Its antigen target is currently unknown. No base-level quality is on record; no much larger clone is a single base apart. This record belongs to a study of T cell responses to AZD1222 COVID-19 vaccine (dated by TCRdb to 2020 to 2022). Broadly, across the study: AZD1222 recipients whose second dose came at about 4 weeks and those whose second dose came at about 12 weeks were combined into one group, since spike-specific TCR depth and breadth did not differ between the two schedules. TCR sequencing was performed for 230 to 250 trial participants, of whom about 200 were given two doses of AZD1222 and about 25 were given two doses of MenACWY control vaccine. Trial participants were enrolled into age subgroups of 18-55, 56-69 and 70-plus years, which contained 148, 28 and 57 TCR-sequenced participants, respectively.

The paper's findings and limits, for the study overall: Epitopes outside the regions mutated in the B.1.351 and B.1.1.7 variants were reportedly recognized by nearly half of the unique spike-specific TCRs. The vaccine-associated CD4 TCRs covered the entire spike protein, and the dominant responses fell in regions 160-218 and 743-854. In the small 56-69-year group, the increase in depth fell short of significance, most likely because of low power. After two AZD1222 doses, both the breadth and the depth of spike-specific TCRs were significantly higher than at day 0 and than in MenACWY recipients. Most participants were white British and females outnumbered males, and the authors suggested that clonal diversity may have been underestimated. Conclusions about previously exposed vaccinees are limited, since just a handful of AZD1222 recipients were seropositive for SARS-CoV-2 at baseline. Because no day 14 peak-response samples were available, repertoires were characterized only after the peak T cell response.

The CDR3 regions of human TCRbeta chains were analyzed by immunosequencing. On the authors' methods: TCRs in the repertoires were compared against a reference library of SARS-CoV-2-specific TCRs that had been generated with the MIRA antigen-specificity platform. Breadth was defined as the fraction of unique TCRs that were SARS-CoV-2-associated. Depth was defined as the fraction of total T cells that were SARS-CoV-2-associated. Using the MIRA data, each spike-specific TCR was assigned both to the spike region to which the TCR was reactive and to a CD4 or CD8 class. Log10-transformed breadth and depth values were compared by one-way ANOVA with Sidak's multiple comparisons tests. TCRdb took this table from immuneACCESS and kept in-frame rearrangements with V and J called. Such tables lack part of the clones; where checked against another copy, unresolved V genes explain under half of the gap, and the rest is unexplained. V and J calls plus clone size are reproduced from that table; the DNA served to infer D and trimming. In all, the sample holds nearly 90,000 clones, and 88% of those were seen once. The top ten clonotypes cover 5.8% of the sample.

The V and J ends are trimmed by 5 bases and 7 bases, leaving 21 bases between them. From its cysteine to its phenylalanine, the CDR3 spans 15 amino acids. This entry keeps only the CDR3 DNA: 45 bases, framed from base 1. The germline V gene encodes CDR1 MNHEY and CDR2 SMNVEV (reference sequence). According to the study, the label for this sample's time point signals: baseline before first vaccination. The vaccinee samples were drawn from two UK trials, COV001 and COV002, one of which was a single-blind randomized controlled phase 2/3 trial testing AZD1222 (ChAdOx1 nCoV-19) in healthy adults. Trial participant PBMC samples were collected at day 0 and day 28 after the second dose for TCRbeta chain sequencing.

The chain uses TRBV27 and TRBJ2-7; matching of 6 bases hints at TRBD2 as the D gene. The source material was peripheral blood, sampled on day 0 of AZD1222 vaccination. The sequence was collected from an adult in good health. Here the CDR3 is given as CASSPIAERRREQYF. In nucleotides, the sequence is TGTGCCAGCAGTCCCATAGCGGAACGAAGGAGGGAGCAGTACTTC.